These 32 T cell receptor beta chains were sequenced from one sample in a study of OX40 agonist ivuxolimab in advanced cancers. The table came from immunoSEQ multiplex PCR; TCRdb's copy has only in-frame clones and leaves some out. Among 80,000 to 90,000 clones listed, about 88% were seen once. The sequencing here drew on CD4+ or CD8+ T cells sorted from blood, taken in a trial of the OX40 agonist ivuxolimab. All receptors derive from an adult with an advanced solid tumor such as melanoma, head and neck, liver or kidney cancer.

This clone was seen once. The CDR3 reads CASSLVTGPYEQYF. The CDR3 DNA sequence: TGCGCCAGCAGCTTGGTTACAGGGCCCTACGAGCAGTACTTC. The chain recombines TRBV5-1 with TRBJ2-7, with D perhaps matching TRBD1 (6 bases). This CDR3 has 14 residues. V was pared by 0 bases and J by 2 bases, with 9 bases between. The germline gives CDR1 SGHRS, CDR2 YFSETQ.

This chain connects TRBV28 to TRBJ2-7, with 9 nucleotides matching TRBD1. Germline lookup yields CDR1 MDHEN and CDR2 SYDVKM. V was clipped by 5 bases and J by 7 bases; unmatched bases: 9. The CDR3 has 14 amino acids. The CDR3 nucleotides read TGTGCCAGCAGTCCACCCGGGACAGGGAGAGAGCAGTACTTC. Residues: CASSPPGTGREQYF.

This chain links TRBV6-1 with TRBJ1-2; D is ambiguous. V lost 6 bases, J lost 5 bases, and 19 bases lay in between. The CDR3 covers 15 residues. Germline V CDR1 and CDR2: MNHNS, SASEGT. CDR3 amino acids: CASRGSYPTGYGYTF. In DNA form, the CDR3 reads TGTGCCAGCAGAGGTTCATATCCAACGGGGTATGGCTACACCTTC.

The chain recombines TRBV7-6 with TRBJ2-5; TRBD2 agrees at 13 bases. The CDR3 runs 16 residues. V was pared by 1 base and J by 4 bases, with 3 bases of the junction left unmatched. CDR1 SGHVS and CDR2 FNYEAQ come from the germline V gene. CDR3 sequence: CASSLGLAGGLETQYF. The CDR3 DNA sequence: TGTGCCAGCAGCTTAGGACTAGCGGGGGGCTTAGAGACCCAGTACTTC.

This chain uses TRBV27 with TRBJ2-7; 8 nucleotides agree with TRBD1. V shed 8 bases and J 2 bases; nucleotides not matched to a gene: 5. The CDR3 is made up of 13 amino acids. Germline V gene lookup returns CDR1 MNHEY and CDR2 SMNVEV (reference sequence). The CDR3 nucleotides read TGTGCCAGCGGAAGGACAGGGCCCTACGAGCAGTACTTC. Translation: CASGRTGPYEQYF.

This sequence joins TRBV19 and TRBJ1-5, with D hard to call. The germline V gene has CDR1 LNHDA and CDR2 SQIVND (reference sequence). V was shortened by 3 bases and J by 0 bases, with 18 bases between the two germline ends. This CDR3 is 18 amino acids long. The chain's CDR3 is CASSIRSGVIYSNQPQHF. CDR3 coding DNA: TGTGCCAGTAGTATCCGGAGTGGGGTGATTTATAGCAATCAGCCCCAGCATTTT.

This clone was detected ten times or more. The chain uses TRBV28 and TRBJ2-7; D tentatively reads TRBD1 or TRBD2 (6 bases each). Germline V gives CDR1 MDHEN, CDR2 SYDVKM. The CDR3 spans 16 residues. The V gene lost 6 bases and the J gene lost 5 bases, with 23 bases spanning the gap. The CDR3 is CASRAFGQSGVNEQYF. CDR3 nucleotide sequence: TGTGCCAGCAGGGCCTTTGGACAGTCGGGGGTTAACGAGCAGTACTTC.

J is TRBJ2-1 and V is TRBV7-3; TRBD1 is a possible D gene (5 bases). Germline lookup yields CDR1 SGHTA and CDR2 FQGTGA. This CDR3 is built from 15 residues. Trimming left V 5 bases short and J 0 bases short, with 11 bases between. In nucleotides, the CDR3 is TGTGCCAGCAGCCTAGGGGTCAGCTCCTACAATGAGCAGTTCTTC. It is translated as CASSLGVSSYNEQFF.

CDR3 nucleotides: TGTGCCAGTGGCGGCAGTTGGGGGTCGGCGGAGCAGTACTTC. Encoded protein: CASGGSWGSAEQYF. This sequence joins TRBV7-9 and TRBJ2-7, with D possibly called TRBD1 or TRBD2 (5 bases each). The CDR3 covers 14 residues. The germline CDR1 and CDR2 sequences are SEHNR and FQNEAQ (reference sequence). Trimming took 9 bases from V and 7 from J, leaving 22 bases between them. Filled out from reference TRBV7-9 and TRBJ2-7, the complete variable domain reads DTGVSQNPRHKITKRGQNVTFRCDPISEHNRLYWYRQTLGQGPEFLTYFQNEAQLEKSRLLSDRFSAERPKGSFSTLEIQRTEQGDSAMYLCASGGSWGSAEQYFGPGTRLTVT.

V is TRBV2 and J is TRBJ2-7; D uncertain. The length of the CDR3 is 13 residues. CDR1 is SNHLY, CDR2 FYNNEI, per germline. The V end was cut by 4 bases, the J end by 2 bases, with 9 bases between. The CDR3 loop reads CASSVNRAYEQYF. CDR3 in DNA: TGTGCCAGCAGTGTTAACAGAGCCTACGAGCAGTACTTC.

V is TRBV7-8 and J is TRBJ1-3; no clear D. V lost 5 bases to trimming and J lost 0 bases, with 2 bases between them. Germline values: CDR1 SGHVS, CDR2 FQNEAQ. This CDR3 comprises 12 residues. In DNA, the CDR3 is TGTGCCAGCAGCCTCTCTGGAAACACCATATATTTT. It codes for CASSLSGNTIYF.

V is TRBV10-2 and J is TRBJ2-3, with TRBD2 identical over 7 bases. J was trimmed by 1 base and V by 10 bases; bases with no gene match: 5. Looked up from germline, CDR1 is WSHSY and CDR2 is SAAADI. This CDR3 region has 13 residues. CDR3 in DNA: TGCGCCACCCTAGCGGTACGCACAGATACGCAGTATTTT. It yields the protein CATLAVRTDTQYF.

This chain uses TRBV5-6 with TRBJ2-3, with D possibly being TRBD1 (5 bases). Germline CDR1 and CDR2: SGHDT and YYEEEE. Trimming stripped 5 bases from V and 0 bases from J, with 10 bases between. The length of the CDR3 is 14 residues. The CDR3 sequence is CASRWGRSTDTQYF. CDR3 sequence (DNA): TGTGCCAGCAGGTGGGGCAGAAGCACAGATACGCAGTATTTT. The full variable domain, rest sourced from reference TRBV5-6 and TRBJ2-3, is DAGVTQSPTHLIKTRGQQVTLRCSPKSGHDTVSWYQQALGQGPQFIFQYYEEEERQRGNFPDRFSGHQFPNYSSELNVNALLLGDSALYLCASRWGRSTDTQYFGPGTRLTVL.

This chain links TRBV4-1 with TRBJ2-1, with no clear D. With 3 bases removed from V and 0 bases from J, the gap between germline ends came to 12 bases. Germline CDR1 MGHRA, CDR2 YSYEKL. This CDR3 is built from 16 residues. This chain's CDR3 is CASSQVNMVSYNEQFF. CDR3 nucleotides: TGCGCCAGCAGCCAGGTAAACATGGTCTCCTACAATGAGCAGTTCTTC.

V is TRBV5-6 and J is TRBJ2-3, with no clear D. Trimming left V 0 bases short and J 5 bases short, with 10 bases between. Germline CDR1 and CDR2: SGHDT and YYEEEE. This CDR3 has 14 amino acids. The CDR3, as DNA: TGTGCCAGCAGCTTGGTTGGTCGCGAAGATACGCAGTATTTT. Translation: CASSLVGREDTQYF.

Note on this clone: The same CDR3 can be traced to other DNA sequences in this sample. The chain joins TRBV6-5 to TRBJ1-1, with D unclear. CDR1 and CDR2 (germline): MNHEY, SVGAGI. The length of the CDR3 is 14 residues. The V end was cut by 2 bases, the J end by 0 bases, with 7 bases between. The CDR3 spells CASSYEPLNTEAFF. The CDR3 nucleotides are TGTGCCAGCAGTTACGAGCCGTTGAACACTGAAGCTTTCTTT.

The rearrangement uses TRBV28 and TRBJ1-2, with TRBD1 identical over 8 bases. After removal of 5 bases from V and 6 bases from J, the junction contained 8 bases not matched to a gene. Germline lookup yields CDR1 MDHEN and CDR2 SYDVKM. This CDR3 is 14 amino acids long. CDR3 nucleotide sequence: TGTGCCAGCAGTACCCAGGGACAGGAGAATGGCTACACCTTC. Encoded protein: CASSTQGQENGYTF.

The table lists this clone with a count of one. The rearrangement joins TRBV7-6 to TRBJ2-5; 10 bases line up with TRBD1. Gene TRBJ2-7 matches the end of the DNA better, so the J call may be wrong. CDR3 length: 14 residues. Per germline, CDR1 SGHVS and CDR2 FNYEAQ. The CDR3 DNA reads TGTGCCAGCAGCTTAGGTGACAGGGGGCTCGAGCAGTACTTC. Protein sequence: CASSLGDRGLEQYF.

This chain joins TRBV27 and TRBJ2-1; no clear D gene. Germline loops: CDR1 MNHEY, CDR2 SMNVEV (reference sequence). The V gene lost 5 bases and the J gene lost 2 bases, with 25 bases spanning the gap. The CDR3 has 19 amino acids. CDR3 amino acids: CASSPQGPDSTDTYNEQFF. The CDR3 DNA reads as TGTGCCAGCAGTCCGCAAGGGCCAGACTCTACCGACACCTACAATGAGCAGTTCTTC.

This CDR3 reads CASSPLRVEAGELFF. The DNA of the CDR3 is TGTGCCAGCAGCCCCCTCAGGGTTGAAGCCGGGGAGCTGTTTTTT. This chain joins TRBV7-2 and TRBJ2-2; tentatively, D is TRBD1 (5 bases). Trimming removed 5 bases from V and 6 bases from J, with 16 bases in between. The CDR3 loop spans 15 amino acids. CDR1 and CDR2 (germline): SGHTA, FQGNSA.

This CDR3 is CASSLAGGAYNEQFF. CDR3 nucleotide sequence: TGTGCCAGCAGCTTAGCGGGGGGCGCTTACAATGAGCAGTTCTTC. V and J are TRBV7-3 and TRBJ2-1; 8 bases map to TRBD2. The CDR3 loop spans 15 amino acids. The trim removed 2 bases at V and 4 bases at J, leaving 4 bases unmatched. Germline V gene lookup returns CDR1 SGHTA and CDR2 FQGTGA. Supplemented by reference TRBV7-3 and TRBJ2-1, the full variable domain reads GAGVSQTPSNKVTEKGKYVELRCDPISGHTALYWYRQSLGQGPEFLIYFQGTGAADDSGLPNDRFFAVRPEGSVSTLKIQRTERGDSAVYLCASSLAGGAYNEQFFGPGTRLTVL.

J is TRBJ2-2 and V is TRBV11-2, with D tentatively TRBD1 or TRBD2 (5 bases each). V was shortened by 5 bases and J by 4 bases, with 14 bases between the two germline ends. The CDR3 runs 15 residues. Germline CDR1 and CDR2: SGHAT and FQNNGV. The CDR3 DNA follows: TGTGCCAGCAGCAAGGTGGTGGGGGTCACCGGGGAGCTGTTTTTT. It encodes CASSKVVGVTGELFF.

This clone was observed a single time. The genes are TRBV5-4 and TRBJ2-2; D may be TRBD1 (5 bases). The CDR3 runs to 16 residues. CDR1 is SGHNT, CDR2 YYREEE, per germline (reference sequence). With 3 bases removed from V and 1 base from J, the gap between germline ends came to 13 bases. The CDR3 protein is CASSWARQLNTGELFF. CDR3 coding DNA: TGTGCCAGCAGCTGGGCCCGACAGTTGAACACCGGGGAGCTGTTTTTT.

The genes are TRBV7-9 and TRBJ2-3; possible D gene TRBD1, 6 bases. CDR1 and CDR2 from the germline V gene are SEHNR and FQNEAQ (reference sequence). This CDR3 region has 15 residues. V lost 5 bases and J lost 4, with 16 bases in between. The CDR3 DNA is TGTGCCAGCAGCCACAAACGACAGGCCCCAGATACGCAGTATTTT. Translation: CASSHKRQAPDTQYF.

The chain joins TRBV18 to TRBJ1-6, with 7 bases aligning to TRBD1. This CDR3 spans 15 amino acids. The V gene end was trimmed by 6 bases and the J gene end by 6 bases; junction bases not matched to a gene: 8. Per the germline V gene, CDR1 is KGHSH and CDR2 is LQKENI. The CDR3 nucleotides are TGTGCCAGCTCCCCCAGGGGGGACTTTAATTCACCCCTCCACTTT. It codes for CASSPRGDFNSPLHF.

The chain joins TRBV23-1 to TRBJ1-2, with a possible D match to TRBD1 (5 bases). TRBV23-1 has ORF status, its function being uncertain. This CDR3 is 12 amino acids long. The ends were cut back, 7 bases at V and 7 bases at J, with 13 bases in the middle. CDR3 region: CASIGVVGGYTF. The DNA for the CDR3 is TGCGCCAGCATAGGGGTAGTGGGTGGCTACACCTTC.

This chain links TRBV28 with TRBJ2-2; no clear D. This CDR3 spans 13 amino acids. Germline assignment: CDR1 MDHEN and CDR2 SYDVKM. Trimming left V 2 bases short and J 6 bases short, with 7 bases between. CDR3 sequence (DNA): TGTGCCAGCAGTTTAATTAGTCCCGGGGAGCTGTTTTTT. This gives the protein CASSLISPGELFF.

This clone was seen once. V usage is TRBV6-6 and J usage is TRBJ2-1; 7 nucleotides match TRBD2. CDR3 length equals 13 residues. CDR1 and CDR2 from the germline V gene are MNHNY and SVGAGI (reference sequence). Unmatched junction bases numbered 10, after V lost 8 bases and J lost 9 bases. The CDR3 region has the DNA TGTGCCAGCGCTCCGGTTGGGGGGGGTGAGCAGTTCTTC. Translated: CASAPVGGGEQFF.

This clone was detected only a few times. The V gene is TRBV11-2, the J gene TRBJ2-5; TRBD1 or TRBD2 may be the D gene (7 bases each). CDR3 length: 15 residues. The germline V gene encodes CDR1 SGHAT and CDR2 FQNNGV. V was clipped by 7 bases and J by 2 bases, with 17 bases between them. The CDR3 coding sequence is TGTGCCAGCACCCTGACAGGGAGGGGGCAAGAGACCCAGTACTTC. Encoded protein: CASTLTGRGQETQYF.

The chain is built from TRBV14 and TRBJ2-7, with D possibly being TRBD1 (6 bases). Deletions cut 4 bases from V and 7 bases from J, with 17 bases between. This CDR3 region has 14 residues. Germline CDR1 reads SGHDN; CDR2 reads FVKESK. The CDR3 DNA sequence: TGTGCCAGCAGCCGACGTAACACAGGGAATGAGCAGTACTTC. This encodes CASSRRNTGNEQYF.

In this sample, this clone turned up a few times. This rearrangement joins TRBV6-5 to TRBJ2-7, with D possibly matching TRBD2 (5 bases). Trimming cost V 4 bases and J 3 bases, with 16 bases left between them. Germline assignment: CDR1 MNHEY and CDR2 SVGAGI. There are 15 residues in the CDR3. CDR3 coding DNA: TGTGCCAGCAGTTCTGGTACGGGGAGCATCTACGAGCAGTACTTC. It yields the protein CASSSGTGSIYEQYF.

This sequence joins TRBV28 and TRBJ1-2; 9 nucleotides match TRBD1. The J segment lost 5 bases and the V segment lost 5 bases, leaving 12 bases of the junction unmatched. CDR3 length: 16 amino acids. Germline V gives CDR1 MDHEN, CDR2 SYDVKM. This chain's CDR3 is CASSRAGTGNLYGYTF. The CDR3 nucleotides are TGTGCCAGCAGTCGGGCCGGGACAGGGAATCTATATGGCTACACCTTC.